This T cell receptor beta chain comes out of a study of control samples from healthy donors and cancer patients. Sequencing was performed with immunoSEQ multiplex PCR; in TCRdb, only in-frame clones are kept and a portion is missing. The repertoire has about 120,000 clones, 80% to 90% of them found once; the top ten carry around 10%. There are 16 residues in the CDR3. The ends lost 0 bases at V and 8 bases at J; junction bases unmatched: 9. Germline assignment: CDR1 SGHDT and CDR2 YYEEEE. V is TRBV5-6 and J is TRBJ1-4; 8 bases fit TRBD1. The sequenced sample consisted of blood. The source of this sequence is a man younger than 40 in good health. The CDR3 loop is CASSLDRGNLGEKLFF. CDR3 DNA sequence: TGTGCCAGCAGCTTGGACAGGGGGAATCTGGGCGAAAAACTGTTTTTT.